A selection of T cell receptor beta chains follows, all from one sample in a study of CD8+ T cells in alopecia areata. The protocol was immunoSEQ multiplex PCR, while the TCRdb copy is restricted to in-frame clones and leaves out a portion. The sample records 130,000 to 150,000 clones, approximately 50% being singletons. The starting material was CD4+ T cells sorted from blood, obtained at week 0. The receptors originated from a human donor with alopecia areata. Each CDR3 is given with its conserved first and last residue. A D gene is named only where the DNA matches it firmly. The size of a clone is reported for some rows only, either as once, few or many, or as a class for expanded clones.

V gene	CDR3 length	clone size	D gene	J gene	CDR3 protein	CDR3 DNA
TRBV7-9	13	.	.	TRBJ2-1	CASSLRASDEQFF	TGTGCCAGCAGTCTACGGGCGTCGGATGAGCAGTTCTTC
TRBV18	14	.	.	TRBJ2-5	CASSPLYPQETQYF	TGTGCCAGCTCACCATTGTACCCGCAAGAGACCCAGTACTTC
TRBV11-1	19	.	TRBD2	TRBJ2-2	CASSELMTGGFPNTGELFF	TGTGCCAGCAGCGAACTTATGACGGGAGGGTTCCCGAACACCGGGGAGCTGTTTTTT
TRBV5-1	14	.	.	TRBJ2-7	CASTPGGNAYEQYF	TGCGCCAGCACCCCGGGCGGGAATGCCTACGAGCAGTACTTC
TRBV18	13	few	.	TRBJ1-5	CASSPGSNQPQHF	TGTGCCAGCTCCCCCGGGAGCAATCAGCCCCAGCATTTT
TRBV29-1	16	.	TRBD2	TRBJ2-7	CSAGTSGRVGSYEQYF	TGCAGCGCCGGGACTAGCGGGAGGGTTGGCTCCTACGAGCAGTACTTC
TRBV27	12	few	.	TRBJ2-3	CASSLPTGTQYF	TGTGCCAGCAGTCTCCCAACAGGGACGCAGTATTTT
TRBV14	15	.	TRBD1	TRBJ2-5	CATRSTGAAQETQYF	TGTGCCACCAGGTCCACAGGGGCAGCTCAAGAGACCCAGTACTTC
TRBV29-1	13	.	TRBD1	TRBJ2-7	CSAQGQGGYEQYF	TGCAGCGCCCAGGGACAGGGAGGCTACGAGCAGTACTTC
TRBV29-1	12	.	.	TRBJ1-2	CSVYGSAYGYTF	TGCAGCGTTTATGGGTCAGCCTATGGCTACACCTTC
TRBV29-1	14	.	TRBD1	TRBJ1-1	CSVERGTGVTEAFF	TGCAGCGTTGAAAGGGGGACAGGGGTGACTGAAGCTTTCTTT
TRBV9	21	.	TRBD2	TRBJ2-5	CASSPRGLGGLADIRGETQYF	TGTGCCAGCAGCCCAAGGGGGCTGGGGGGACTAGCGGATATCCGTGGGGAGACCCAGTACTTC
TRBV15	14	few	.	TRBJ1-2	CATSREGLVYGYTF	TGTGCCACCAGCAGAGAGGGGCTCGTCTATGGCTACACCTTC
TRBV6-5	14	.	.	TRBJ2-5	CASSYSRNQETQYF	TGTGCCAGCAGTTACTCAAGGAACCAAGAGACCCAGTACTTC
TRBV30	15	.	TRBD2	TRBJ2-1	CAWSTPSSGRAEQFF	TGTGCCTGGAGCACCCCCAGTAGCGGGAGGGCTGAGCAGTTCTTC
TRBV6-5	15	.	.	TRBJ2-4	CASSYSKRAVNIQYF	TGTGCCAGCAGTTACTCGAAAAGGGCGGTAAACATTCAGTACTTC
TRBV15	16	.	TRBD2	TRBJ2-7	CATSRGGTSGRYEQYF	TGTGCCACCAGCAGAGGGGGGACTAGCGGGAGATACGAGCAGTACTTC
TRBV2	12	few	.	TRBJ2-7	CASSLSSYEQYF	TGTGCCAGCAGTCTTAGCTCCTACGAGCAGTACTTC
TRBV27	15	.	.	TRBJ1-1	CASRREDLGNTEAFF	TGTGCCAGCAGGAGAGAGGACCTCGGGAACACTGAAGCTTTCTTT
TRBV30	14	.	TRBD1	TRBJ1-4	CAWSNNRGREKLFF	TGTGCCTGGAGTAATAACAGGGGACGAGAAAAACTGTTTTTT
TRBV20-1	10	few	.	TRBJ2-7	CSATRGEQYF	TGCAGTGCGACAAGGGGCGAGCAGTACTTC
TRBV6-5	14	few	.	TRBJ2-7	CASIPGLQAYEQYF	TGTGCCAGCATCCCGGGACTCCAGGCCTACGAGCAGTACTTC
TRBV7-2	14	.	TRBD1	TRBJ1-6	CASSSDRDNSPLHF	TGTGCCAGCAGCTCCGACAGGGACAATTCACCCCTCCACTTT
TRBV29-1	12	.	.	TRBJ2-7	CSVEWLSREQYF	TGCAGCGTGGAATGGCTCTCTCGCGAGCAGTACTTC
TRBV29-1	14	few	TRBD2	TRBJ2-1	CSVYPLAEYNEQFF	TGCAGCGTTTATCCCCTAGCGGAGTACAATGAGCAGTTCTTC
TRBV23-1	16	.	.	TRBJ2-7	CASRPYGRDQLYEQYF	TGCGCCAGCAGACCTTACGGACGGGACCAACTCTACGAGCAGTACTTC
TRBV29-1	14	few	TRBD1	TRBJ1-5	CSVGQGTGIQPQHF	TGCAGCGTTGGACAGGGAACAGGTATTCAGCCCCAGCATTTT
TRBV29-1	13	.	.	TRBJ1-2	CSVEKDSNYGYTF	TGCAGCGTTGAAAAGGACAGTAACTATGGCTACACCTTC
TRBV30	14	.	TRBD2	TRBJ2-7	CAWSVRGSGTEQYF	TGTGCCTGGAGTGTACGGGGTAGCGGGACCGAGCAGTACTTC
TRBV6-4	14	.	TRBD2	TRBJ2-1	CASSQAGATNEQFF	TGTGCCAGCAGCCAAGCGGGAGCGACGAATGAGCAGTTCTTC
TRBV9	16	few	.	TRBJ2-7	CASSPRRRSQISEQYF	TGTGCCAGTTCCCCGCGTCGGAGGTCCCAAATCTCCGAGCAGTACTTC
TRBV30	15	.	.	TRBJ2-5	CAWSVQGLMVETQYF	TGTGCCTGGAGTGTACAAGGGCTAATGGTAGAGACCCAGTACTTC
TRBV4-1	15	.	.	TRBJ2-6	CASSQVLSGANVLTF	TGCGCCAGCAGCCAAGTCCTCTCTGGGGCCAACGTCCTGACTTTC
TRBV5-1	11	once	.	TRBJ2-5	CASSTQETQYF	TGCGCCAGCAGCACCCAAGAGACCCAGTACTTC
TRBV4-2	14	.	.	TRBJ2-7	CASSQEARAYEQYF	TGTGCCAGCAGCCAAGAAGCCAGGGCCTACGAGCAGTACTTC
TRBV5-1	13	.	.	TRBJ2-7	CASSSLQGYEQYF	TGCGCCAGCAGCTCACTGCAGGGCTACGAGCAGTACTTC
TRBV30	12	.	.	TRBJ1-1	CAWSRRLTEAFF	TGTGCCTGGAGTCGGCGGCTTACTGAAGCTTTCTTT
TRBV14	12	many	.	TRBJ2-3	CASSQGGDTQYF	TGTGCCAGCAGCCAAGGCGGCGATACGCAGTATTTT
TRBV5-1	15	.	TRBD2	TRBJ2-1	CASRGLAGVWNEQFF	TGCGCCAGCAGGGGACTAGCGGGAGTATGGAATGAGCAGTTCTTC
TRBV4-1	17	few	TRBD2	TRBJ2-5	CASSPGTSGVDGETQYF	TGCGCCAGCAGCCCTGGGACTAGCGGGGTGGATGGGGAGACCCAGTACTTC
TRBV7-2	12	.	.	TRBJ1-1	CASSLRVTEAFF	TGTGCCAGCAGCTTAAGGGTCACTGAAGCTTTCTTT
TRBV29-1	11	.	.	TRBJ1-1	CSVAQGAEAFF	TGCAGCGTAGCACAGGGAGCTGAAGCTTTCTTT
TRBV2	13	once	TRBD2	TRBJ2-2	CASSEVAGGELFF	TGTGCCAGCAGTGAAGTAGCGGGAGGGGAGCTGTTTTTT
TRBV5-1	15	few	.	TRBJ1-1	CASSLAQGLNTEAFF	TGCGCCAGCAGCTTGGCCCAGGGGTTGAACACTGAAGCTTTCTTT
TRBV7-8	15	few	.	TRBJ2-5	CASSFSHGAQETQYF	TGTGCCAGCAGCTTCTCCCACGGCGCACAAGAGACCCAGTACTTC
TRBV2	15	.	TRBD2	TRBJ2-4	CASGSGRAGGNIQYF	TGTGCCAGCGGAAGCGGGAGGGCCGGGGGAAACATTCAGTACTTC